These 29 T cell receptor beta chains came from one sample sequenced in a study of T cell responses to AZD1222 COVID-19 vaccine. The data were produced by immunoSEQ multiplex PCR, yet TCRdb's version contains in-frame clones alone and is incomplete. This sample carries about 160,000 clones, roughly 94% of them seen once, and the ten largest clones take around 4.4%. Here the sequenced sample was peripheral blood, taken on day 0 of MenACWY control vaccination. These receptors all stem from an adult in good health.

This rearrangement joins TRBV2 to TRBJ2-1, with D perhaps matching TRBD1 (5 bases). This CDR3 comprises 13 residues. Deletions cut 4 bases from V and 9 bases from J, with 13 bases between. Germline V lookup: CDR1 SNHLY, CDR2 FYNNEI. This CDR3 is CASSAVGVGEQFF. The CDR3 DNA reads as TGTGCCAGCAGTGCAGTAGGGGTAGGTGAGCAGTTCTTC. Supplemented by reference TRBV2 and TRBJ2-1, the full variable domain reads EPEVTQTPSHQVTQMGQEVILRCVPISNHLYFYWYRQILGQKVEFLVSFYNNEISEKSEIFDDQFSVERPDGSNFTLKIRSTKLEDSAMYFCASSAVGVGEQFFGPGTRLTVL.

The chain recombines TRBV7-6 with TRBJ2-5; the D call may be TRBD1 or TRBD2 (6 bases each). Germline lookup yields CDR1 SGHVS and CDR2 FNYEAQ. The CDR3 sequence is 14 residues long. V lost 5 bases and J 5 bases, leaving 15 bases between the germline ends. The CDR3 protein is CASSRPGGPETQYF. The CDR3 DNA reads as TGTGCCAGCAGCCGCCCCGGGGGCCCGGAGACCCAGTACTTC.

This sequence joins TRBV27 and TRBJ1-4; D gene uncertain. The CDR3 length is 14 residues. V lost 6 bases and J 4 bases, leaving 12 bases between the germline ends. Per the germline V gene, CDR1 is MNHEY and CDR2 is SMNVEV (reference sequence). This chain's CDR3 is CASRRVGGNEKLFF. Here the CDR3 DNA reads TGTGCCAGCAGGCGGGTAGGAGGTAATGAAAAACTGTTTTTT. Variable domain in full (rest from reference TRBV27 and TRBJ1-4): EAQVTQNPRYLITVTGKKLTVTCSQNMNHEYMSWYRQDPGLGLRQIYYSMNVEVTDKGDVPEGYKVSRKEKRNFPLILESPSPNQTSLYFCASRRVGGNEKLFFGSGTQLSVL.

This chain connects TRBV7-3 to TRBJ2-1; 11 bases map to TRBD2. V lost 5 bases and J lost 6; bases outside the gene matches: 9. Germline CDR1 is SGHTA and CDR2 is FQGTGA. This CDR3 is 16 amino acids long. The CDR3, as DNA: TGTGCCAGCAGCCCTTTTGGGGGACTAGCGGCCAATGAGCAGTTCTTC. Amino acids: CASSPFGGLAANEQFF.

The chain combines TRBV28 with TRBJ1-4, with 8 bases that match TRBD1. After removal of 4 bases from V and 5 bases from J, the junction contained 9 bases not matched to a gene. Germline V lookup: CDR1 MDHEN, CDR2 SYDVKM. The CDR3 contains 16 residues. The CDR3 DNA sequence: TGTGCCAGCAGTTCTCCCCTACAGGGGGGAAATGAAAAACTGTTTTTT. It codes for CASSSPLQGGNEKLFF. Supplemented by reference TRBV28 and TRBJ1-4, the full variable domain reads DVKVTQSSRYLVKRTGEKVFLECVQDMDHENMFWYRQDPGLGLRLIYFSYDVKMKEKGDIPEGYSVSREKKERFSLILESASTNQTSMYLCASSSPLQGGNEKLFFGSGTQLSVL.

The chain carries TRBV9 and TRBJ2-2; D is ambiguous. V gave up 0 bases and J gave up 1 base, with 4 bases separating them. The CDR3 totals 14 residues. CDR1 is SGDLS and CDR2 is YYNGEE in the germline V gene. CDR3 amino acids: CASSVVQNTGELFF. DNA for the CDR3: TGTGCCAGCAGCGTAGTCCAGAACACCGGGGAGCTGTTTTTT.

The chain employs TRBV4-3 and TRBJ2-7, with TRBD1 matching over 7 bases. Germline-derived CDR1 and CDR2 are LGHNA and YSLEER. J gave up 7 bases and V 0 bases, and 6 bases lay outside the gene matches. The CDR3 loop spans 14 amino acids. Written as DNA, the CDR3 is TGCGCCAGCAGCCAAGAAGGGGGCAGGGGTGAGCAGTACTTC. The encoded protein is CASSQEGGRGEQYF.

The chain employs TRBV21-1 and TRBJ2-3; the table gives TRBD2 as D, unverified against the DNA. TRBV21-1 is a pseudogene locus. This CDR3 is built from 16 residues. CDR3 sequence: CASSKGGGRAGDTQYF. In DNA form, the CDR3 reads TGTGCCAGCAGCAAAGGGGGCGGGAGGGCGGGAGATACGCAGTATTTT.

This chain connects TRBV10-3 to TRBJ2-2; perhaps TRBD2 as D (6 bases). V was shortened by 2 bases and J by 1 base, with 8 bases between the two germline ends. CDR1 and CDR2 (germline): ENHRY, SYGVKD. The CDR3 consists of 15 residues. The DNA for the CDR3 is TGTGCCATCAGTGAGGGGCGGGAGAACACCGGGGAGCTGTTTTTT. Its protein is CAISEGRENTGELFF.

The chain couples TRBV7-9 to TRBJ1-6; D possibly corresponds to TRBD1 (5 bases). Trimming removed 5 bases from V and 0 bases from J, with 8 bases in between. Germline values: CDR1 SEHNR, CDR2 FQNEAQ (reference sequence). The CDR3 length is 15 residues. The DNA of the CDR3 is TGTGCCAGCAGCGCAGGGAGCTCCTATAATTCACCCCTCCACTTT. Translating gives CASSAGSSYNSPLHF.

V and J are TRBV12-5 and TRBJ2-3, with D possibly being TRBD2 (5 bases). The CDR3 runs 16 residues. V was cut by 0 bases and J by 3 bases, with 13 bases left in between. The germline CDR1 and CDR2 sequences are LGHNT and FRNRAP. The CDR3 coding sequence is TGTGCTAGTGGTTTGGTACTGGCGGGTCGGACAGATACGCAGTATTTT. It yields the protein CASGLVLAGRTDTQYF.

V gene TRBV30 combines with J gene TRBJ1-6; 8 positions agree with TRBD1. V was pared by 8 bases and J by 7 bases, with 4 bases of the junction left unmatched. In germline, CDR1 is GTSNPN, CDR2 SVGIG (reference sequence). This CDR3 contains 12 residues. DNA for the CDR3: TGTGCCGCGGACAGGGCAAATTCACCCCTCCACTTT. Its protein product is CAADRANSPLHF.

The genes are TRBV3-1 (or the pseudogene TRBV3-2) and TRBJ2-1; D gene ambiguous. The V and J ends lost 4 bases and 7 bases respectively, with 8 bases between them. CDR1 is LGHDT and CDR2 is YNNKEL in the germline V gene (reference sequence). The CDR3 loop spans 12 amino acids. CDR3 DNA sequence: TGTGCCAGCAGCCCCTTCGGGAATGAGCAGTTCTTC. Encoded protein: CASSPFGNEQFF.

V usage is TRBV6-5 and J usage is TRBJ2-1, with D tentatively TRBD2 (6 bases). Between the trimmed V and J ends, which lost 8 bases and 6 bases, there was a span of 17 bases. Per the germline V gene, CDR1 is MNHEY and CDR2 is SVGAGI. The CDR3 length is 14 residues. The CDR3 DNA is TGTGCCAGCGGGGAGCGGGCCCCAGGCAATGAGCAGTTCTTC. Translated: CASGERAPGNEQFF.

This clone came up once. The chain is built from TRBV18 and TRBJ1-6; no firm D call. The CDR3 is 13 amino acids. Germline CDR1 is KGHSH and CDR2 is LQKENI. Trimming cost V 3 bases and J 11 bases, with 11 bases left between them. As DNA, the CDR3 is TGTGCCAGCTCACCGGGTTGGAGTGCACCCCTCCACTTT. Translation gives CASSPGWSAPLHF.

The chain carries TRBV29-1 and TRBJ1-1, with D uncertain. This CDR3 has 11 residues. Germline V gives CDR1 SQVTM, CDR2 ANQGSEA. V lost 4 bases and J 4 bases, leaving 7 bases between the germline ends. This chain's CDR3 is CSVGRITEAFF. In DNA, the CDR3 is TGCAGCGTTGGTAGGATCACTGAAGCTTTCTTT.

In its sample, this clone was seen once. The V gene is TRBV5-5, the J gene TRBJ2-7; TRBD1 matches at 9 bases. The CDR3 is 16 residues long. CDR1 and CDR2 (germline): SGHKS, YYEKEE (reference sequence). With V trimmed by 3 bases and J by 3 bases, 10 bases remained unmatched. CDR3 in amino acids: CASSSIPGQGFYEQYF. In nucleotides, the CDR3 is TGTGCCAGCAGCTCGATACCGGGACAGGGTTTCTACGAGCAGTACTTC.

The table lists this clone with a few counts. The rearrangement joins TRBV14 to TRBJ1-4; 8 bases are shared with TRBD1. The CDR3 is 16 amino acids. J was trimmed by 8 bases and V by 4 bases; bases with no gene match: 12. From germline, CDR1 is SGHDN and CDR2 FVKESK. DNA of the CDR3: TGTGCCAGCAGCCCTACCCTGACAGGGGTAGAAGAAAAACTGTTTTTT. Amino acid sequence: CASSPTLTGVEEKLFF.

The count of this clone is one. The chain joins TRBV29-1 to TRBJ2-1, with a tentative D call TRBD1 (5 bases). The CDR3 is 13 residues long. Germline CDR1 SQVTM, CDR2 ANQGSEA. The ends were cut back, 6 bases at V and 4 bases at J, with 13 bases in the middle. The CDR3 is CSVQDGSYNEQFF. In nucleotides, the CDR3 is TGCAGCGTACAGGACGGATCATACAATGAGCAGTTCTTC.

This clone was seen only a few times. The CDR3 DNA reads TGTGCCAGCAGTTTATCCTACGAGCAGTACTTC. Encoded protein: CASSLSYEQYF. The chain is built from TRBV27 and TRBJ2-7, with unresolved D. Germline V CDR1 and CDR2: MNHEY, SMNVEV (reference sequence). This CDR3 region has 11 residues. The ends were cut back, 0 bases at V and 3 bases at J, with 0 bases in the middle.

V usage is TRBV29-1 and J usage is TRBJ2-1; D call uncertain. Per the germline V gene, CDR1 is SQVTM and CDR2 is ANQGSEA. V shed 4 bases and J shed 2 bases, with 9 bases lying between them. CDR3 length: 13 amino acids. CDR3 DNA: TGCAGCGTTGGGTTCCAGACCTACAATGAGCAGTTCTTC. This codes for CSVGFQTYNEQFF.

The chain recombines TRBV7-2 with TRBJ1-5; D uncertain. The V gene lost 5 bases and the J gene lost 0 bases, with 14 bases spanning the gap. This CDR3 has 16 residues. Germline V CDR1 and CDR2: SGHTA, FQGNSA. The DNA for the CDR3 is TGTGCCAGCAGCCCCGCGGGTCGGAATAGCAATCAGCCCCAGCATTTT. Translated, it gives CASSPAGRNSNQPQHF.

This chain uses TRBV28 with TRBJ2-1; TRBD1 agrees at 8 bases. The CDR3 spans 16 residues. Per germline, CDR1 MDHEN and CDR2 SYDVKM. V trimming: 6 bases; J trimming: 6 bases; junction bases outside the gene matches: 13. The CDR3 sequence is CASRGDITGGRNEQFF. The CDR3 DNA reads TGTGCCAGCAGGGGGGATATAACAGGGGGTCGCAATGAGCAGTTCTTC. Full variable domain (rest looked up from reference TRBV28 and TRBJ2-1): DVKVTQSSRYLVKRTGEKVFLECVQDMDHENMFWYRQDPGLGLRLIYFSYDVKMKEKGDIPEGYSVSREKKERFSLILESASTNQTSMYLCASRGDITGGRNEQFFGPGTRLTVL.

The V gene is TRBV6-1, the J gene TRBJ1-3; D gene unclear. The CDR3 loop spans 14 amino acids. Germline V gene data show CDR1 as MNHNS and CDR2 as SASEGT. Trimming cost V 3 bases and J 1 base, with 7 bases left between them. The CDR3 spells CASSDLGSGNTIYF. DNA for the CDR3: TGTGCCAGCAGTGATTTGGGGTCTGGAAACACCATATATTTT.

The V call is TRBV7-2, the J call TRBJ1-5; unclear D gene. The CDR3 contains 14 residues. The V end was cut by 3 bases, the J end by 9 bases, with 15 bases between. Germline CDR1 is SGHTA and CDR2 is FQGNSA. The CDR3 DNA reads TGTGCCAGCAGCTTTGGACCGTCCAAAGGGCCCCAGCATTTT. Translation gives CASSFGPSKGPQHF.

This chain connects TRBV5-5 to TRBJ1-1; D is unclear. Per germline, CDR1 SGHKS and CDR2 YYEKEE (reference sequence). The CDR3 contains 13 residues. V lost 5 bases and J 3 bases, leaving 11 bases between the germline ends. As DNA, the CDR3 is TGTGCCAGCAGACCCCCTAGGGACACTGAAGCTTTCTTT. Protein product: CASRPPRDTEAFF.

The gene calls are TRBV11-3 and TRBJ2-7; TRBD1 might be the D (5 bases). This CDR3 region has 14 residues. The ends were cut back, 1 base at V and 4 bases at J, with 11 bases in the middle. CDR1 and CDR2 from the germline V gene are SGHNT and YENEEA. CDR3 bases: TGTGCCAGCAGCTTAGGTAGGGGAACGTACGAGCAGTACTTC. Amino acid sequence: CASSLGRGTYEQYF.

J is TRBJ1-5 and V is TRBV28; D might be TRBD1 (5 bases). Germline lookup yields CDR1 MDHEN and CDR2 SYDVKM. V was shortened by 5 bases and J by 5 bases, with 13 bases between the two germline ends. The length of the CDR3 is 14 residues. In DNA, the CDR3 is TGTGCCAGCAGTCCCAGCAGGGCGGATCAGCCCCAGCATTTT. Residues: CASSPSRADQPQHF.

The V and J genes are TRBV3-1 (or the pseudogene TRBV3-2) and TRBJ1-1; maybe TRBD1 (5 bases). CDR1 LGHDT and CDR2 YNNKEL come from the germline V gene (reference sequence). This CDR3 is 14 amino acids long. V lost 2 bases and J 5 bases, leaving 12 bases between the germline ends. The DNA of the CDR3 is TGTGCCAGCAGCCAACAATATGGGGGGACTGAAGCTTTCTTT. This codes for CASSQQYGGTEAFF.